A single sample gave rise to the 19 T cell receptor beta chains below, sequenced in a study of beta chain features in type 1 diabetes. Isolated RNA was reverse transcribed in full, so expressed TCRB transcripts were sequenced. Method: immunoSEQ multiplex PCR; TCRdb's copy keeps in-frame clones and lacks some. The top ten hold more than 0.08% of the sample, which has over 500,000 clones, about a sixth seen once. The sequenced sample was naive CD4+ T cells from blood. The origin of the receptors is a man between 18 and 35 years old in good health.

About this clone: The junction does not match germline at one end; this may be a read error. The chain uses TRBV7-7 and TRBJ1-5; no clear D gene. The CDR3 spans 13 residues. Germline CDR1 and CDR2: SSHAT and FNYEAQ (reference sequence). CDR3 sequence reads: CASSLNSLQPQHF. For the CDR3, the DNA is TGTGCTAGCAGCTTAAACAGCCTGCAGCCCCAGCATTTT.

J is TRBJ2-4 and V is TRBV4-1; no clear D. V shed 2 bases and J shed 7 bases, with 9 bases lying between them. The CDR3 loop spans 13 amino acids. Germline CDR1 and CDR2: MGHRA and YSYEKL. The CDR3 spells CASSQSRANIQYF. The DNA for the CDR3 is TGCGCCAGCAGCCAATCACGGGCGAACATTCAGTACTTC.

The table lists this clone with a few counts. The sample carries other DNA sequences with the same CDR3. V is TRBV5-1 and J is TRBJ2-1; 10 bases match TRBD2. This CDR3 has 15 residues. Germline lookup yields CDR1 SGHRS and CDR2 YFSETQ. With 0 bases clipped from V and 6 bases from J, the junction kept 3 bases outside the gene matches. The DNA for the CDR3 is TGCGCCAGCAGCTTGGGCTCTAGCGGGGGCAATGAGCAGTTCTTC. It translates to CASSLGSSGGNEQFF.

Only a few counts were recorded for this clone. The chain couples TRBV11-2 to TRBJ2-1; D ambiguous. This CDR3 has 15 residues. CDR1 SGHAT and CDR2 FQNNGV come from the germline V gene. The V and J ends lost 1 base and 6 bases respectively, with 13 bases between them. The CDR3: CASSLGSRIPNEQFF. As DNA, the CDR3 is TGTGCCAGCAGCTTAGGATCAAGAATCCCCAATGAGCAGTTCTTC.

The chain couples TRBV7-2 to TRBJ2-3; D unclear. This CDR3 has 14 residues. V was clipped by 1 base and J by 8 bases, with 13 bases between them. Germline V gene sequence: CDR1 SGHTA, CDR2 FQGNSA. In DNA, the CDR3 is TGTGCCAGCAGCTTAGAAATGGCGGCTTTTACGCAGTATTTT. This codes for CASSLEMAAFTQYF.

The sample holds a few counts of this clone. The V call is TRBV27, the J call TRBJ1-2; D ambiguous. This CDR3 has 14 residues. Trimming left V 3 bases short and J 6 bases short, with 14 bases between. Germline V lookup: CDR1 MNHEY, CDR2 SMNVEV (reference sequence). The chain's CDR3 is CASSFLGSRNGYTF. As DNA, the CDR3 is TGTGCCAGCAGTTTTTTGGGCAGTCGGAATGGCTACACCTTC.

This clone turned up a few times. This chain uses TRBV7-9 with TRBJ2-1, with 9 bases identical to TRBD2. The germline V gene has CDR1 SEHNR and CDR2 FQNEAQ (reference sequence). Trimming removed 0 bases from V and 4 bases from J; junction bases left unmatched: 4. CDR3 size: 16 residues. In DNA form, the CDR3 reads TGTGCCAGCAGCTTAGCTGGTAGCGGGGGATACAATGAGCAGTTCTTC. Protein sequence: CASSLAGSGGYNEQFF.

This sequence joins TRBV28 and TRBJ2-1; 9 bases are a match to TRBD2. CDR3 length: 17 amino acids. Germline-derived CDR1 and CDR2 are MDHEN and SYDVKM. V was clipped by 3 bases and J by 0 bases; unmatched bases: 6. CDR3 nucleotide sequence: TGTGCCAGCAGTTTGGCAGCGGGAGGCCTCTCCTACAATGAGCAGTTCTTC. Translation gives CASSLAAGGLSYNEQFF.

The V gene is TRBV5-1, the J gene TRBJ2-2; D is undetermined. Between the trimmed V and J ends, which lost 6 bases and 6 bases, there was a span of 6 bases. Germline CDR1 and CDR2: SGHRS and YFSETQ. The CDR3 length is 11 residues. The chain's CDR3 is CASKVSGELFF. The CDR3 nucleotides are TGCGCCAGCAAGGTTTCCGGGGAGCTGTTTTTT.

Points on this clone: This sample also contains other DNA sequences that code for the same CDR3. The V call is TRBV7-6, the J call TRBJ2-5; D is possibly TRBD2 (6 bases). The germline gives CDR1 SGHVS, CDR2 FNYEAQ. V lost 1 base, J lost 5 bases, and 8 bases lay in between. This CDR3 has 13 residues. The CDR3 sequence is CASSLDRGETQYF. The CDR3 DNA is TGTGCCAGCAGCTTAGATCGGGGGGAGACCCAGTACTTC.

The chain is built from TRBV2 and TRBJ2-1; D unclear. The CDR3 length is 12 residues. Trimming removed 6 bases from V and 5 bases from J, with 8 bases in between. CDR1 SNHLY and CDR2 FYNNEI come from the germline V gene. The DNA for the CDR3 is TGTGCCAGCAGGGGAAATCACAATGAGCAGTTCTTC. Translation gives CASRGNHNEQFF.

The genes are TRBV29-1 and TRBJ2-7; TRBD1 is a possible D gene (6 bases). Trimming left V 1 base short and J 2 bases short, with 12 bases between. The CDR3 runs to 14 residues. The germline CDR1 and CDR2 sequences are SQVTM and ANQGSEA. The CDR3 loop reads CSVEGRDNPYEQYF. The CDR3 nucleotides read TGCAGCGTTGAAGGTCGGGACAACCCCTACGAGCAGTACTTC.

V is TRBV19 and J is TRBJ1-1; TRBD1 matches at 7 bases. The CDR3 has 18 residues. The V gene's germline CDR1 is LNHDA and CDR2 SQIVND (reference sequence). With 2 bases clipped from V and 7 bases from J, the junction kept 19 bases outside the gene matches. CDR3 residues: CASSIRQRTGQRGFEAFF. The CDR3 bases are TGTGCCAGTAGTATACGACAGCGGACAGGCCAACGGGGATTTGAAGCTTTCTTT.

This clone appeared a few times. A junction boundary mismatches the germline segment, possibly from a read error. The chain has TRBV7-7 and TRBJ2-5, with 7 nucleotides matching TRBD2. Germline V gene lookup returns CDR1 SSHAT and CDR2 FNYEAQ (reference sequence). This CDR3 region has 14 residues. The CDR3 sequence: CASSPSSGVETQYF. DNA for the CDR3: TGTGCTAGCAGCCCCTCCAGCGGGGTAGAGACCCAGTACTTC.

V and J are TRBV5-1 and TRBJ1-2, with 7 bases that match TRBD1. The CDR3 is made up of 14 amino acids. V lost 0 bases and J lost 5; bases outside the gene matches: 4. The germline CDR1 and CDR2 sequences are SGHRS and YFSETQ. The CDR3 region has the DNA TGCGCCAGCAGCTTGGCCGGGACAGTTTATGGCTACACCTTC. Protein sequence: CASSLAGTVYGYTF.

The rearrangement joins TRBV15 to TRBJ2-5, with 7 bases matching TRBD1. The CDR3 length is 14 residues. Germline V gene lookup returns CDR1 LNHNV and CDR2 YYDKDF (reference sequence). Trimming took 4 bases from V and 3 from J; bases not matched to a gene: 5. The CDR3 coding sequence is TGTGCCACCAGCACCATAGGACAGGAAGAGACCCAGTACTTC. Its translation is CATSTIGQEETQYF. Supplemented by reference TRBV15 and TRBJ2-5, the full variable domain reads DAMVIQNPRYQVTQFGKPVTLSCSQTLNHNVMYWYQQKSSQAPKLLFHYYDKDFNNEADTPDNFQSRRPNTSFCFLDIRSPGLGDTAMYLCATSTIGQEETQYFGPGTRLLVL.

This clone has just a few counts. The CDR3 here is CASSYDGLQPQHF. CDR3 bases: TGTGCCAGCAGTTATGATGGGCTTCAGCCCCAGCATTTT. The V and J genes are TRBV6-5 and TRBJ1-5; the D is unclear. The CDR3 consists of 13 residues. Germline lookup yields CDR1 MNHEY and CDR2 SVGAGI. Trimming removed 3 bases from V and 6 bases from J, with 9 bases in between.

The chain links TRBV9 to TRBJ2-5; perhaps TRBD1 as D (6 bases). The CDR3 loop spans 13 amino acids. Trimming cost V 3 bases and J 4 bases, with 10 bases left between them. Germline assignment: CDR1 SGDLS and CDR2 YYNGEE. CDR3 in DNA: TGTGCCAGCAGCGCTACAGGGACAGAGACCCAGTACTTC. It codes for CASSATGTETQYF.

This clone was seen just once. The chain couples TRBV6-5 to TRBJ1-6; TRBD1 agrees at 7 bases. This CDR3 is built from 15 residues. Germline CDR1 reads MNHEY; CDR2 reads SVGAGI. Trimming removed 5 bases from V and 7 bases from J; junction bases left unmatched: 8. The CDR3 DNA reads TGTGCCAGCAGTACCACAGGGGTTGGGAATTCACCCCTCCACTTT. It translates to CASSTTGVGNSPLHF.